These T cell receptor beta chains were read from a single sample in a study of OX40 agonist ivuxolimab in advanced cancers. The assay was immunoSEQ multiplex PCR, and TCRdb's table has in-frame clones only and misses some. The sample lists about 67,000 clones; 70% to 90% were seen once. The sequences come from CD4+ or CD8+ T cells sorted from blood, collected in a trial of the OX40 agonist ivuxolimab. All receptors come from an adult with an advanced solid tumor such as melanoma, head and neck, liver or kidney cancer. Each CDR3 is given with its conserved first and last residue. A D gene is named only where the DNA matches it firmly. Where a row states a size, it is once, few, many or the class of an expanded clone; other rows omit it.

abundance: NA
d_gene: NA
j_gene: TRBJ1-5
v_gene: TRBV5-8
CDR3aa: CASSLDSRSNQPQHF
CDR3nt: TGTGCCAGCAGCTTGGATTCCAGGAGCAATCAGCCCCAGCATTTT

abundance: NA
d_gene: TRBD2
j_gene: TRBJ2-5
v_gene: TRBV2
CDR3aa: CASSEIAGPETQYF
CDR3nt: TGTGCCAGCAGTGAAATAGCGGGTCCAGAGACCCAGTACTTC

abundance: NA
d_gene: NA
j_gene: TRBJ2-7
v_gene: TRBV4-1
CDR3aa: CASSQAGQTYEQYF
CDR3nt: TGCGCCAGCAGCCAAGCTGGACAGACCTACGAGCAGTACTTC

abundance: NA
d_gene: NA
j_gene: TRBJ2-2
v_gene: TRBV6-5
CDR3aa: CASSWGQGGTGELFF
CDR3nt: TGTGCCAGCAGTTGGGGGCAGGGAGGCACCGGGGAGCTGTTTTTT

abundance: NA
d_gene: TRBD1
j_gene: TRBJ1-3
v_gene: TRBV9
CDR3aa: CASSLDRGDTIYF
CDR3nt: TGTGCCAGCAGCCTGGACAGGGGGGACACCATATATTTT

abundance: NA
d_gene: TRBD1
j_gene: TRBJ2-5
v_gene: TRBV27
CDR3aa: CASSLTPPGTGQETQYF
CDR3nt: TGTGCCAGCAGTTTAACTCCGCCCGGGACAGGGCAAGAGACCCAGTACTTC

abundance: NA
d_gene: NA
j_gene: TRBJ2-7
v_gene: TRBV6-1
CDR3aa: CASSEAFRGYEQYF
CDR3nt: TGTGCCAGCAGTGAAGCGTTCCGGGGATACGAGCAGTACTTC

abundance: NA
d_gene: NA
j_gene: TRBJ2-5
v_gene: TRBV5-1
CDR3aa: CASSPPFIQETQYF
CDR3nt: TGCGCCAGCAGCCCACCCTTTATCCAAGAGACCCAGTACTTC

abundance: NA
d_gene: NA
j_gene: TRBJ2-1
v_gene: TRBV6-1
CDR3aa: CASRGAGSYNEQFF
CDR3nt: TGTGCCAGCAGAGGGGCGGGATCCTACAATGAGCAGTTCTTC

abundance: few
d_gene: NA
j_gene: TRBJ2-6
v_gene: TRBV7-9
CDR3aa: CASSPRGQLVSGANVLTF
CDR3nt: TGTGCCAGCAGCCCGCGGGGACAGCTAGTCTCTGGGGCCAACGTCCTGACTTTC

abundance: once
d_gene: NA
j_gene: TRBJ2-4
v_gene: TRBV7-2
CDR3aa: CASSFGEKNIQYF
CDR3nt: TGTGCCAGCAGCTTTGGAGAGAAAAACATTCAGTACTTC

abundance: NA
d_gene: NA
j_gene: TRBJ1-2
v_gene: TRBV6-5
CDR3aa: CASTQGSGIYGYTF
CDR3nt: TGTGCCAGCACCCAGGGCAGCGGCATCTATGGCTACACCTTC

abundance: NA
d_gene: NA
j_gene: TRBJ2-3
v_gene: TRBV14
CDR3aa: CASSQAYSTDTQYF
CDR3nt: TGTGCCAGCAGCCAAGCGTACTCCACAGATACGCAGTATTTT

abundance: NA
d_gene: NA
j_gene: TRBJ1-4
v_gene: TRBV2
CDR3aa: CASSEGRVGEKLFF
CDR3nt: TGTGCCAGCAGTGAGGGCAGGGTGGGGGAAAAACTGTTTTTT

abundance: NA
d_gene: TRBD2
j_gene: TRBJ2-7
v_gene: TRBV7-9
CDR3aa: CASSPRLAGDLLEQYF
CDR3nt: TGTGCCAGCAGCCCTAGACTAGCGGGGGACCTACTCGAGCAGTACTTC

abundance: NA
d_gene: NA
j_gene: TRBJ2-7
v_gene: TRBV6-6
CDR3aa: CASSYYGQSYF
CDR3nt: TGTGCCAGCAGTTATTATGGCCAATCCTACTTC

abundance: NA
d_gene: TRBD1
j_gene: TRBJ2-7
v_gene: TRBV11-2
CDR3aa: CASSPLGDRAYEQYF
CDR3nt: TGTGCCAGCAGCCCCTTAGGGGACAGGGCCTACGAGCAGTACTTC

abundance: NA
d_gene: NA
j_gene: TRBJ2-7
v_gene: TRBV4-2
CDR3aa: CASSQAEQVAYEQYF
CDR3nt: TGTGCCAGCAGCCAAGCAGAGCAGGTCGCCTACGAGCAGTACTTC

abundance: NA
d_gene: NA
j_gene: TRBJ1-2
v_gene: TRBV9
CDR3aa: CASSKQRDHPGYTF
CDR3nt: TGTGCCAGCAGCAAACAAAGAGACCACCCTGGCTACACCTTC

abundance: once
d_gene: NA
j_gene: TRBJ1-6
v_gene: TRBV7-2
CDR3aa: CASSLQANSDSPLHF
CDR3nt: TGTGCCAGCAGCTTACAAGCCAACAGTGATTCACCCCTCCACTTT

abundance: NA
d_gene: TRBD1
j_gene: TRBJ1-2
v_gene: TRBV5-1
CDR3aa: CASSSPGQGMDYGYTF
CDR3nt: TGCGCCAGCAGTTCACCGGGACAGGGGATGGACTATGGCTACACCTTC

abundance: medium-sized
d_gene: NA
j_gene: TRBJ1-1
v_gene: TRBV29-1
CDR3aa: CTALIGRGYTEAFF
CDR3nt: TGCACCGCTCTGATTGGAAGGGGCTACACTGAAGCTTTCTTT

abundance: few
d_gene: NA
j_gene: TRBJ2-2
v_gene: TRBV7-6
CDR3aa: CASSLVSRGDDTGELFF
CDR3nt: TGTGCCAGCAGCTTAGTCTCCCGCGGCGACGACACCGGGGAGCTGTTTTTT

abundance: NA
d_gene: NA
j_gene: TRBJ2-2
v_gene: TRBV2
CDR3aa: CASSEGGANTGELFF
CDR3nt: TGTGCCAGCAGTGAAGGCGGGGCTAACACCGGGGAGCTGTTTTTT

abundance: NA
d_gene: NA
j_gene: TRBJ2-1
v_gene: TRBV2
CDR3aa: CASSVSEWQFF
CDR3nt: TGTGCCAGCAGCGTCAGCGAGTGGCAGTTCTTC

abundance: NA
d_gene: TRBD1
j_gene: TRBJ1-2
v_gene: TRBV14
CDR3aa: CASSPRTGGGGYTF
CDR3nt: TGTGCCAGCAGCCCCAGGACAGGGGGAGGTGGCTACACCTTC

abundance: NA
d_gene: TRBD1
j_gene: TRBJ1-5
v_gene: TRBV30
CDR3aa: CAWSVRRGRNQPQHF
CDR3nt: TGTGCCTGGAGTGTACGAAGGGGGCGAAATCAGCCCCAGCATTTT

abundance: NA
d_gene: NA
j_gene: TRBJ1-1
v_gene: TRBV7-8
CDR3aa: CASSLDGTSEAFF
CDR3nt: TGTGCCAGCAGCTTAGATGGGACCAGTGAAGCTTTCTTT

abundance: NA
d_gene: NA
j_gene: TRBJ1-6
v_gene: TRBV6-5
CDR3aa: CASRREGRGSPLHF
CDR3nt: TGTGCCAGCAGGCGGGAGGGGCGAGGGTCACCCCTCCACTTT

abundance: NA
d_gene: TRBD1
j_gene: TRBJ2-3
v_gene: TRBV2
CDR3aa: CASSELGDSLTDTQYF
CDR3nt: TGTGCCAGCAGTGAACTAGGGGACAGCCTCACAGATACGCAGTATTTT

abundance: NA
d_gene: NA
j_gene: TRBJ1-1
v_gene: TRBV6-5
CDR3aa: CASSYSGAGVGTEAFF
CDR3nt: TGTGCCAGCAGTTACTCTGGGGCAGGGGTCGGCACTGAAGCTTTCTTT

abundance: once
d_gene: NA
j_gene: TRBJ2-5
v_gene: TRBV7-9
CDR3aa: CASSLGLTAGFQETQYF
CDR3nt: TGTGCCAGCAGCTTAGGACTGACAGCCGGGTTCCAAGAGACCCAGTACTTC

abundance: NA
d_gene: TRBD1
j_gene: TRBJ2-1
v_gene: TRBV7-3
CDR3aa: CASSPPGTAYNEQFF
CDR3nt: TGTGCCAGCAGCCCCCCCGGGACAGCCTACAATGAGCAGTTCTTC

abundance: NA
d_gene: NA
j_gene: TRBJ1-4
v_gene: TRBV4-3
CDR3aa: CASSPRGSPNEKLFF
CDR3nt: TGCGCCAGCAGCCCCCGGGGCAGCCCAAATGAAAAACTGTTTTTT

abundance: NA
d_gene: NA
j_gene: TRBJ1-1
v_gene: TRBV9
CDR3aa: CASSARTDPGTEAFF
CDR3nt: TGTGCCAGCAGCGCAAGAACGGATCCTGGCACTGAAGCTTTCTTT

abundance: few
d_gene: TRBD2
j_gene: TRBJ2-5
v_gene: TRBV2
CDR3aa: CASSALAGAETQYF
CDR3nt: TGTGCCAGCAGTGCACTAGCGGGGGCCGAGACCCAGTACTTC

abundance: NA
d_gene: NA
j_gene: TRBJ1-1
v_gene: TRBV5-5
CDR3aa: CASSLTPALNTEAFF
CDR3nt: TGTGCCAGCAGCTTGACGCCCGCCCTGAACACTGAAGCTTTCTTT

abundance: NA
d_gene: NA
j_gene: TRBJ1-1
v_gene: TRBV19
CDR3aa: CGSRDLGVDTEAFF
CDR3nt: TGTGGGTCCCGGGACTTAGGGGTAGACACTGAAGCTTTCTTT

abundance: NA
d_gene: TRBD1
j_gene: TRBJ1-5
v_gene: TRBV29-1
CDR3aa: CSVAGTGNQPQHF
CDR3nt: TGCAGCGTTGCCGGGACAGGGAATCAGCCCCAGCATTTT

abundance: NA
d_gene: TRBD2
j_gene: TRBJ2-1
v_gene: TRBV29-1
CDR3aa: CSVEAGGPSNEQFF
CDR3nt: TGCAGCGTTGAGGCGGGGGGGCCTAGCAATGAGCAGTTCTTC

abundance: NA
d_gene: NA
j_gene: TRBJ2-3
v_gene: TRBV19
CDR3aa: CASGRTDTQYF
CDR3nt: TGTGCCAGTGGGCGAACAGATACGCAGTATTTT

abundance: NA
d_gene: NA
j_gene: TRBJ2-3
v_gene: TRBV11-2
CDR3aa: CASILTGTDTQYF
CDR3nt: TGTGCCAGCATACTAACAGGGACAGATACGCAGTATTTT